This TCR beta chain was identified in a study of T cells expressing NK-cell markers. Study-wide background: Beta-chain profiling covered CD3+CD56+NKG2C+, CD3+CD56+NKG2C- and CD3+CD56-NKG2C+ sorted subsets.

Looked up from germline, CDR1 is MNHEY and CDR2 is SVGAGI. The CDR3 totals 14 residues. Using the 5' RACE reads, TCRdb records one entry per CDR3 protein without DNA. The sample holds 120,000 to 150,000 distinct CDR3 sequences. The sample comprised blood T cells: a sorted CD56 or NKG2C T cell subset, CD4+ or CD8+ T cells, or bulk PBMC T cells (not recorded which). The chain recombines TRBV6-5 with TRBJ2-2; absent DNA, TCRdb's TRBD2 call cannot be checked. This TCR was recovered from a man between 18 and 35 years old in good health. The CDR3 region is CASILGGGPGELFF.